Below are 28 T cell receptor beta chains sequenced from a single sample in a study of T cells after yellow fever vaccination. One entry per CDR3 protein results from TCRdb running MiXCR on the 5' RACE reads. The table has 95,000 to 150,000 distinct CDR3 sequences, 7.4% seen once. The sequencing here drew on CD4+ T cells sorted from PBMCs, taken 10 to 11 days after the first yellow fever vaccination. All receptors derive from a man between 18 and 29 years old who received the YFV17D yellow fever vaccine.

V usage is TRBV20-1 and J usage is TRBJ1-1; the match to TRBD1 covers 9 bases. Trimming removed 4 bases from V and 3 bases from J; junction bases left unmatched: 3. The CDR3 totals 13 residues. Looked up from germline, CDR1 is DFQATT and CDR2 is SNEGSKA (reference sequence). This chain's CDR3 is CSATWTGDTEAFF. The CDR3 nucleotides are TGCAGTGCTACCTGGACAGGGGACACTGAAGCTTTCTTT.

Comments on this clonotype: A read error may be the cause here, since a much bigger clone is one base away. The rearrangement links TRBV29-1 to TRBJ2-3, with 12 bases that match TRBD1. Germline values: CDR1 SQVTM, CDR2 ANQGSEA. This CDR3 has 14 amino acids. V lost 6 bases to trimming and J lost 5 bases; unmatched junction nucleotides: 6. The CDR3 protein is CSVLGQGAIDTQYF. CDR3 DNA sequence: TGCAGCGTCCTGGGACAGGGGGCAATAGATACGCAGTATTTT.

This clonotype was detected ten times or more. The chain has TRBV18 and TRBJ2-3; TRBD2 agrees at 9 bases. The CDR3 is 16 amino acids. Germline assignment: CDR1 KGHSH and CDR2 LQKENI. Trimming at V came to 1 base and at J to 2 bases, leaving 4 bases not matched to a gene. The CDR3 loop is CASSPLRGGSTDTQYF. CDR3 DNA sequence: TGTGCCAGCTCACCACTGCGGGGGGGTTCCACAGATACGCAGTATTTT.

The CDR3 here is CASSFSGTVNEQFF. The CDR3 DNA reads TGCGCCAGCAGCTTTAGCGGGACCGTCAATGAGCAGTTCTTC. The gene calls are TRBV5-1 and TRBJ2-1, with TRBD2 matching 8 bases. Germline CDR1 and CDR2: SGHRS and YFSETQ. Unmatched junction bases numbered 4, after V lost 2 bases and J lost 6 bases. The CDR3 sequence is 14 residues long.

The chain carries TRBV15 and TRBJ1-5; D unresolved. V gave up 3 bases and J gave up 0 bases, with 6 bases separating them. The germline gives CDR1 LNHNV, CDR2 YYDKDF (reference sequence). CDR3 length: 14 amino acids. CDR3: CATSSLYSNQPQHF. The CDR3 nucleotides are TGTGCCACCAGCAGTCTATATAGCAATCAGCCCCAGCATTTT.

This clonotype occurred many times. The rearrangement links TRBV7-6 to TRBJ2-3; TRBD1 is a possible D gene (5 bases). The CDR3 loop spans 14 amino acids. V lost 4 bases and J lost 6, with 14 bases in between. Germline CDR1 is SGHVS and CDR2 is FNYEAQ. CDR3 region: CASSYPDRGDTQYF. CDR3 coding DNA: TGTGCCAGCAGCTACCCTGATAGGGGCGATACGCAGTATTTT.

This clonotype showed up many times. The chain links TRBV29-1 to TRBJ1-4; TRBD1 agrees at 8 bases. The CDR3 consists of 15 residues. Trimming removed 4 bases from V and 6 bases from J; junction bases left unmatched: 10. CDR1 is SQVTM, CDR2 ANQGSEA, per germline. The DNA of the CDR3 is TGCAGCGTTGCGGGACCCAGGGGGCAGGATGAAAAACTGTTTTTT. Translated, it gives CSVAGPRGQDEKLFF.

This clonotype was observed a few times. V gene TRBV18 combines with J gene TRBJ2-4, with unresolved D. Trimming removed 0 bases at V and 0 bases at J, with 6 bases between. The CDR3 length is 15 residues. Germline CDR1 is KGHSH and CDR2 is LQKENI. CDR3 protein: CASSPPGLAKNIQYF. The DNA of the CDR3 is TGTGCCAGCTCACCACCGGGTCTAGCCAAAAACATTCAGTACTTC.

This clonotype was seen at least ten times. This chain links TRBV6-2 or TRBV6-3 with TRBJ2-5; perhaps D is TRBD1 or TRBD2 (6 bases each). The V gene lost 5 bases and the J gene lost 5 bases, with 15 bases spanning the gap. The CDR3 spans 14 residues. CDR1 and CDR2 from the germline V gene are MNHEY and SVGEGT. The CDR3 here is CASSAEGGRETQYF. The CDR3 DNA is TGTGCCAGCAGTGCCGAGGGGGGCCGCGAGACCCAGTACTTC.

The rearrangement joins TRBV4-3 to TRBJ1-6; 9 bases fit TRBD1. Trimming took 4 bases from V and 10 from J; bases not matched to a gene: 8. The CDR3 is 15 amino acids. In germline, CDR1 is LGHNA, CDR2 YSLEER. CDR3 nucleotide sequence: TGCGCCAGCAGCCGAGTGACAGGGGGAACCTCACCCCTCCACTTT. Amino acid sequence: CASSRVTGGTSPLHF.

The V and J genes are TRBV5-1 and TRBJ1-1; 8 bases agree with TRBD1. Germline lookup yields CDR1 SGHRS and CDR2 YFSETQ. The V and J ends lost 4 bases and 6 bases, in that order; junction bases with no gene match: 11. The CDR3 extends over 15 amino acids. CDR3 sequence: CASSPDPQTGAEAFF. DNA for the CDR3: TGCGCCAGCAGCCCCGACCCTCAGACAGGGGCTGAAGCTTTCTTT.

This clonotype was seen repeatedly, ten times or more. The rearrangement joins TRBV27 to TRBJ1-2; D uncertain. The CDR3 length is 13 residues. V was pared by 0 bases and J by 8 bases, with 10 bases between. CDR1 and CDR2 (germline): MNHEY, SMNVEV (reference sequence). CDR3 amino acids: CASSLSGMSGYTF. Written as DNA, the CDR3 is TGTGCCAGCAGTTTATCTGGGATGAGCGGCTACACCTTC.

The table lists this clonotype with many counts. J is TRBJ1-3 and V is TRBV20-1; D remains ambiguous. The CDR3 is made up of 14 amino acids. V gave up 5 bases and J gave up 4 bases, with 15 bases separating them. Germline assignment: CDR1 DFQATT and CDR2 SNEGSKA (reference sequence). Here the CDR3 reads CSASNSGRGNTIYF. CDR3 nucleotide sequence: TGCAGTGCTTCCAACTCGGGCCGGGGAAACACCATATATTTT.

This clonotype was observed at least ten times. The rearrangement links TRBV7-2 to TRBJ1-2, with D unclear. Germline assignment: CDR1 SGHTA and CDR2 FQGNSA. The CDR3 extends over 12 amino acids. The V gene lost 5 bases and the J gene lost 8 bases, with 12 bases spanning the gap. The CDR3 sequence: CASSPGFRGYTF. The CDR3 DNA reads as TGTGCCAGCAGCCCGGGGTTCCGGGGCTACACCTTC.

This clonotype was seen at least ten times. J is TRBJ2-2 and V is TRBV7-9; D call uncertain. V was cut by 7 bases and J by 6 bases, with 0 bases left in between. The CDR3 extends over 9 amino acids. From germline, CDR1 is SEHNR and CDR2 FQNEAQ (reference sequence). The CDR3 is CASTGELFF. The CDR3 region has the DNA TGTGCCAGCACCGGGGAGCTGTTTTTT. Variable domain in full (rest from reference TRBV7-9 and TRBJ2-2): DTGVSQNPRHKITKRGQNVTFRCDPISEHNRLYWYRQTLGQGPEFLTYFQNEAQLEKSRLLSDRFSAERPKGSFSTLEIQRTEQGDSAMYLCASTGELFFGEGSRLTVL.

At least ten counts were recorded for this clonotype. The V call is TRBV4-2, the J call TRBJ1-2; 7 bases are shared with TRBD1. Per germline, CDR1 LGHNA and CDR2 YNFKEQ. Trimming removed 1 base from V and 3 bases from J; junction bases left unmatched: 8. The CDR3 extends over 16 amino acids. The CDR3 nucleotides are TGTGCCAGCAGCCAAGCATCCTTAGACAGGGACTATGGCTACACCTTC. This sequence encodes CASSQASLDRDYGYTF.

This clonotype was recorded at least ten times. The chain carries TRBV19 and TRBJ2-3, with 9 bases lining up with TRBD2. The CDR3 totals 14 residues. In germline, CDR1 is LNHDA, CDR2 SQIVND (reference sequence). Germline trimming cut 6 bases from V and 3 bases from J; bases unmatched to any gene: 4. The CDR3 protein is CASRVAGETDTQYF. The CDR3 bases are TGTGCCAGTAGGGTAGCGGGGGAAACAGATACGCAGTATTTT. The full variable domain, with the rest looked up from reference TRBV19 and TRBJ2-3, is DGGITQSPKYLFRKEGQNVTLSCEQNLNHDAMYWYRQDPGQGLRLIYYSQIVNDFQKGDIAEGYSVSREKKESFPLTVTSAQKNPTAFYLCASRVAGETDTQYFGPGTRLTVL.

At least ten counts were recorded for this clonotype. J is TRBJ2-1 and V is TRBV12-3 or TRBV12-4; D uncertain. The CDR3 has 12 residues. V was clipped by 2 bases and J by 12 bases, with 11 bases between them. The CDR3 nucleotides read TGTGCCAGCAGTTTAAGGGTCTTGGGGCAGTTCTTC. Protein: CASSLRVLGQFF.

This clonotype was seen repeatedly, ten times or more. The chain combines TRBV14 with TRBJ1-4, with 7 bases fitting TRBD1. The germline V gene has CDR1 SGHDN and CDR2 FVKESK. This CDR3 has 16 amino acids. Losses at the gene ends were 0 bases for V and 8 bases for J; bases not matched to a gene: 9. CDR3 nucleotides: TGTGCCAGCAGCCAAGACCCAACAGGGGCGGGAGAAAAACTGTTTTTT. This gives the protein CASSQDPTGAGEKLFF.

V usage is TRBV20-1 and J usage is TRBJ2-1, with 8 bases that match TRBD2. This CDR3 is 15 amino acids long. The germline CDR1 and CDR2 sequences are DFQATT and SNEGSKA (reference sequence). V lost 5 bases to trimming and J lost 9 bases; unmatched junction nucleotides: 15. This CDR3 reads CSAATGTSNLGEQFF. CDR3 sequence (DNA): TGCAGTGCTGCGACCGGGACTAGTAATCTCGGTGAGCAGTTCTTC.

This clonotype was observed many times. The chain combines TRBV18 with TRBJ2-7; 9 bases align to TRBD2. The CDR3 is 15 amino acids. Germline trimming cut 3 bases from V and 6 bases from J; bases unmatched to any gene: 9. Germline V gene lookup returns CDR1 KGHSH and CDR2 LQKENI. CDR3 in DNA: TGTGCCAGCTCACCCGGGACTAGCCCTTTAGGCGAGCAGTACGTC. This gives the protein CASSPGTSPLGEQYV.

This clonotype was detected many times. The rearrangement uses TRBV6-5 and TRBJ2-1; unclear D gene. V dropped 4 bases and J dropped 10 bases, with 14 bases sitting between them. This CDR3 contains 13 residues. Germline loops: CDR1 MNHEY, CDR2 SVGAGI. CDR3 DNA: TGTGCCAGCAGTTCCCTCTTGTTGCACGAGCAGTTCTTC. Translating it yields CASSSLLLHEQFF.

This clonotype was seen ten or more times. The chain combines TRBV20-1 with TRBJ1-1, with 7 nucleotides matching TRBD1. Germline V gives CDR1 DFQATT, CDR2 SNEGSKA (reference sequence). Unmatched junction bases numbered 9, after V lost 5 bases and J lost 0 bases. This CDR3 is 15 amino acids long. The CDR3 DNA reads as TGCAGTGCTGCCCTGGGACAGATTATGAACACTGAAGCTTTCTTT. Its translation is CSAALGQIMNTEAFF.

This clonotype was observed many times. This chain uses TRBV3-1 with TRBJ1-1; D ambiguous. CDR3 length equals 13 residues. Trimming stripped 0 bases from V and 11 bases from J, with 13 bases between. Germline-derived CDR1 and CDR2 are LGHDT and YNNKEL (reference sequence). The CDR3 DNA reads TGTGCCAGCAGCCAAGATCTTGGCAGGTCCGCTTTCTTT. As protein: CASSQDLGRSAFF.

This clonotype showed up many times. The chain employs TRBV3-1 and TRBJ1-4; no reliable D call. The CDR3 sequence is 12 residues long. Germline values: CDR1 LGHDT, CDR2 YNNKEL (reference sequence). V lost 5 bases to trimming and J lost 6 bases, with 7 bases between them. CDR3 DNA sequence: TGTGCCAGCAGCGCCCCGGATGAAAAACTGTTTTTT. Protein: CASSAPDEKLFF.

This clonotype was detected a few times. This sequence joins TRBV10-2 and TRBJ2-5; 10 bases match TRBD2. This CDR3 contains 14 residues. V lost 4 bases, J lost 3 bases, and 2 bases stayed unmatched. CDR1 and CDR2 from the germline V gene are WSHSY and SAAADI. CDR3 amino acids: CASSVGLAKETQYF. The CDR3 nucleotides are TGCGCCAGCAGTGTGGGACTAGCGAAAGAGACCCAGTACTTC.

The V gene is TRBV7-3, the J gene TRBJ2-7; 7 nucleotides line up with TRBD1. Germline lookup yields CDR1 SGHTA and CDR2 FQGTGA. This CDR3 contains 13 residues. V trimming: 5 bases; J trimming: 5 bases; junction bases outside the gene matches: 6. Here the CDR3 reads CASSPAQGDEQYV. In nucleotides, the CDR3 is TGTGCCAGCAGCCCCGCCCAGGGGGACGAGCAGTACGTC.

This clonotype was detected many times. The gene calls are TRBV2 and TRBJ2-7; no clear D gene. The germline V and J ends were trimmed by 0 bases and 4 bases, with 4 bases remaining between them. The length of the CDR3 is 12 residues. Germline V gives CDR1 SNHLY, CDR2 FYNNEI. The CDR3 reads CASSEASYEQYV. The DNA of the CDR3 is TGTGCCAGCAGTGAAGCTTCTTACGAGCAGTACGTC.